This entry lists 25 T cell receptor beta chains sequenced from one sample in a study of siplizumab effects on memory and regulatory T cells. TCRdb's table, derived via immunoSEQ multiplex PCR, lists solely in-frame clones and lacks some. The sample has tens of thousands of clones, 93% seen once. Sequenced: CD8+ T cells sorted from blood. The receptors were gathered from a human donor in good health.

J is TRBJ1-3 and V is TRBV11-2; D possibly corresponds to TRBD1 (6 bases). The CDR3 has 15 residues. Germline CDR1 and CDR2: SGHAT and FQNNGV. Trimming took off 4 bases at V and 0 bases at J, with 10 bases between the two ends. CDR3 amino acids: CASSSWTDSGNTIYF. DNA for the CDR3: TGTGCCAGCAGCTCCTGGACAGACTCTGGAAACACCATATATTTT.

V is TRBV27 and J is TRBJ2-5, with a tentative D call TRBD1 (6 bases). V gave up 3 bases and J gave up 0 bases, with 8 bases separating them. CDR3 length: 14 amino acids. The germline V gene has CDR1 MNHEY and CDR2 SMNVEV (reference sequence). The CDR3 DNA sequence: TGTGCCAGCAGTTTCGGACAGTACCAAGAGACCCAGTACTTC. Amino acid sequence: CASSFGQYQETQYF.

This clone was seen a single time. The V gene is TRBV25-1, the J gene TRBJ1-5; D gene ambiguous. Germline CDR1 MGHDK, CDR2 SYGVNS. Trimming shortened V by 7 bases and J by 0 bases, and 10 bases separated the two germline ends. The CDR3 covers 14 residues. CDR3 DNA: TGTGCCAGCAACGACTTAGGTAGCAATCAGCCCCAGCATTTT. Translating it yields CASNDLGSNQPQHF.

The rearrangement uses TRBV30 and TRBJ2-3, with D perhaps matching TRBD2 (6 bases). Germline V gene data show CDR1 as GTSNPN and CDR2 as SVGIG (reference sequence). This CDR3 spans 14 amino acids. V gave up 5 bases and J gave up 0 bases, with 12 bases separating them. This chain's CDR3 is CAWGSGFSTDTQYF. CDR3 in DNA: TGTGCCTGGGGGAGCGGGTTCAGCACAGATACGCAGTATTTT. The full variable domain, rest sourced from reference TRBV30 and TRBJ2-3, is SQTIHQWPATLVQPVGSPLSLECTVEGTSNPNLYWYRQAAGRGLQLLFYSVGIGQISSEVPQNLSASRPQDRQFILSSKKLLLSDSGFYLCAWGSGFSTDTQYFGPGTRLTVL.

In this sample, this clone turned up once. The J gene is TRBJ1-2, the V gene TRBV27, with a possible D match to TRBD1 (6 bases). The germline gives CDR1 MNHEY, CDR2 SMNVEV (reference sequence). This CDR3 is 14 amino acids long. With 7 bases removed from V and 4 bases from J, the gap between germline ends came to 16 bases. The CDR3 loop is CASTSLQGLYGYTF. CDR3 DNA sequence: TGTGCCAGCACCTCACTACAGGGTCTCTATGGCTACACCTTC.

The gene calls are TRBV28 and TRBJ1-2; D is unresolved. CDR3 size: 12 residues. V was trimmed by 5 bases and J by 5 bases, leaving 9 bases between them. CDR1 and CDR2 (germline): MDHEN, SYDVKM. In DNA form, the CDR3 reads TGTGCCAGCAGTCCAGAAGATTATGGCTACACCTTC. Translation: CASSPEDYGYTF.

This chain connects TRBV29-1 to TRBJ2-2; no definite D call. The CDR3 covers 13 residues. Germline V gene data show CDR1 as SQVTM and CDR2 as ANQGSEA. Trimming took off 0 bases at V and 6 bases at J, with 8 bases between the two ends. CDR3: CSVEDRSSGELFF. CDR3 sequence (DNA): TGCAGCGTTGAAGATCGATCGTCCGGGGAGCTGTTTTTT.

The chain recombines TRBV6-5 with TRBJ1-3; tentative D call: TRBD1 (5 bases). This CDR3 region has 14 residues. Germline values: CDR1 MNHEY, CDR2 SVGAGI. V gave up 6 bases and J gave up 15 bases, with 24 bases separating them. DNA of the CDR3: TGTGCCAGCAGCCCTACGCGGGACTCCCTTCCCGGATATTTT. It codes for CASSPTRDSLPGYF.

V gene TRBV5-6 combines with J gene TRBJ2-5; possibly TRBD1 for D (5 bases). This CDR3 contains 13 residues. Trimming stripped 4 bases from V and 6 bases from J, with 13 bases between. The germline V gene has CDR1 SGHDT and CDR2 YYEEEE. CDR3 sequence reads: CASSEDIGKTQYF. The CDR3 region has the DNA TGTGCCAGCAGCGAGGACATTGGGAAGACCCAGTACTTC.

The CDR3 nucleotides are TGTGCCAGCAGCGTGGGGACAGTTAGCACAGATACGCAGTATTTT. This codes for CASSVGTVSTDTQYF. The chain joins TRBV9 to TRBJ2-3; 7 positions match TRBD1. This CDR3 contains 15 residues. V lost 2 bases and J lost 0; bases outside the gene matches: 3. Germline loops: CDR1 SGDLS, CDR2 YYNGEE.

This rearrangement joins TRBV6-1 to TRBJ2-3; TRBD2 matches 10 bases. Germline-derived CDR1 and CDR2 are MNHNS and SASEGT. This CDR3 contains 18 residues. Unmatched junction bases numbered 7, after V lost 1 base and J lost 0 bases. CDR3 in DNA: TGTGCCAGCAGTGAAGGGCTAGCGGGGGCGTTAAGCACAGATACGCAGTATTTT. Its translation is CASSEGLAGALSTDTQYF.

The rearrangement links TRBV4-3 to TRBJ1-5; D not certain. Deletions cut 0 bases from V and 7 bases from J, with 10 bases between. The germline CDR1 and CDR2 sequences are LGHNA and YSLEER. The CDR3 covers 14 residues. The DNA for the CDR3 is TGCGCCAGCAGCCAAGAAAGGTTCGGGCAGCCCCAGCATTTT. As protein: CASSQERFGQPQHF.

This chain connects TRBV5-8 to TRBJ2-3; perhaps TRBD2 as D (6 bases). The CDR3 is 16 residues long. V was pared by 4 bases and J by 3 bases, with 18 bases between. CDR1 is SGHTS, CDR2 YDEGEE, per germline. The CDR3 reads CASSPSLPGETDTQYF. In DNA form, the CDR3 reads TGTGCCAGCAGCCCAAGCCTCCCGGGAGAGACAGATACGCAGTATTTT.

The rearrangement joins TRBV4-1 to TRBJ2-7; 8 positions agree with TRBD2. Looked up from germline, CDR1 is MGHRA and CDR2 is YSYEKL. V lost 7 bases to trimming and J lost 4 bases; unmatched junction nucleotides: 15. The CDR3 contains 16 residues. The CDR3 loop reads CASTHGLASPNYEQYF. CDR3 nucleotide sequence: TGCGCCAGCACCCATGGACTAGCCTCACCCAATTACGAGCAGTACTTC.

Here the CDR3 reads CASTPTTSGAYEQYF. CDR3 DNA: TGTGCCAGCACCCCCACGACTAGCGGGGCTTACGAGCAGTACTTC. The V gene is TRBV7-6, the J gene TRBJ2-7, with 11 bases matching TRBD2. Trimming took 7 bases from V and 4 from J; bases not matched to a gene: 9. This CDR3 contains 15 residues. From germline, CDR1 is SGHVS and CDR2 FNYEAQ.

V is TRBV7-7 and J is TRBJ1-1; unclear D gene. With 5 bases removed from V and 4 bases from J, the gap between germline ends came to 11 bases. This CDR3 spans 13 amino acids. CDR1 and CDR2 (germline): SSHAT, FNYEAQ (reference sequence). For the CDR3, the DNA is TGTGCCAGCAGCGCACTACGGGGCACTGAAGCTTTCTTT. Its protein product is CASSALRGTEAFF.

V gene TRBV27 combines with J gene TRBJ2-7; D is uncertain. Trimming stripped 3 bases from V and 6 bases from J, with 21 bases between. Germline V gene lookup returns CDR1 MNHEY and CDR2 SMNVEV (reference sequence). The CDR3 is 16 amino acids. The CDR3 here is CASSFLLADGPAEQYF. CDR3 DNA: TGTGCCAGCAGTTTTCTGTTGGCGGACGGTCCCGCCGAGCAGTACTTC.

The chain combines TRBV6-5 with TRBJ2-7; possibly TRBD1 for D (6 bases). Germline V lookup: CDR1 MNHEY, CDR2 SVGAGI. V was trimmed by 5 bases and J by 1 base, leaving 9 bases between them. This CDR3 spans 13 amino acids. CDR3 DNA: TGTGCCAGCAGTACAGGGAGTTCCTACGAGCAGTACTTC. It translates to CASSTGSSYEQYF.

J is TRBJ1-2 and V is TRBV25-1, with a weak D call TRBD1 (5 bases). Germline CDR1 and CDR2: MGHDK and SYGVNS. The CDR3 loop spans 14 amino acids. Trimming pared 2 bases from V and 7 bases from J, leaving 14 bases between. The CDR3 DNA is TGTGCCAGCAGTGAAGGGGGGGGATTAGGTGGCTACACCTTC. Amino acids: CASSEGGGLGGYTF.

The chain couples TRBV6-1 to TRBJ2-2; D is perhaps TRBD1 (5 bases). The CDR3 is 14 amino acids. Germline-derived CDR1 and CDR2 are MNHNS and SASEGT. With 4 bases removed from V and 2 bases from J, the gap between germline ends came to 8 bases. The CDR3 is CASSGTPNTGELFF. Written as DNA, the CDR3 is TGTGCCAGCAGTGGGACACCTAACACCGGGGAGCTGTTTTTT.

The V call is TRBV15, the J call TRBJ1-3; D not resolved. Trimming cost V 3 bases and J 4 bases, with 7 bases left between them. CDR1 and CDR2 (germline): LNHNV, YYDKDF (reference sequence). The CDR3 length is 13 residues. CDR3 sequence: CATSSTAGNTIYF. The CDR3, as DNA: TGTGCCACCAGCAGCACAGCAGGAAACACCATATATTTT.

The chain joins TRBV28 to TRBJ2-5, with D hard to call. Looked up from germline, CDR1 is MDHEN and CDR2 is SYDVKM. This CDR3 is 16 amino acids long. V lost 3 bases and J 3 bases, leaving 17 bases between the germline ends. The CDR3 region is CASSFTSSVPEETQYF. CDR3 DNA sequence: TGTGCCAGCAGTTTCACGTCGTCAGTGCCCGAAGAGACCCAGTACTTC.

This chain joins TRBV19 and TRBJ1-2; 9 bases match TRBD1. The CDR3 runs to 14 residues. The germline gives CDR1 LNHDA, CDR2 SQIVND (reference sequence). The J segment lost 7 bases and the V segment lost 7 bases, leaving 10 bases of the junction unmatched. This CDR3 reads CASIGTGSVPGYTF. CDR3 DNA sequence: TGTGCCAGTATTGGGACAGGGAGCGTCCCTGGCTACACCTTC.

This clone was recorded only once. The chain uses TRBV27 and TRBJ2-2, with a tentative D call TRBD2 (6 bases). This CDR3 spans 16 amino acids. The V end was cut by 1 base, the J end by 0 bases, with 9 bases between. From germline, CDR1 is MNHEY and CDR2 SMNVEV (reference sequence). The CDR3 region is CASSLFGTANTGELFF. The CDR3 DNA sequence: TGTGCCAGCAGTTTATTCGGGACTGCGAACACCGGGGAGCTGTTTTTT.

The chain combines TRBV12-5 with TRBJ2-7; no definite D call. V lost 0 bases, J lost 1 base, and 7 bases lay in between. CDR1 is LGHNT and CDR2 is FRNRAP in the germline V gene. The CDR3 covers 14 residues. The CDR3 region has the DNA TGTGCTAGTGGTTTGGTGGCAATTTCCTACGAGCAGTACTTC. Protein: CASGLVAISYEQYF.